The following is a T cell receptor (beta chain) sequence with its context. How the authors handled the data: By means of reference gene primer amplification, nucleated cell counts were estimated. Assay used: immunoSEQ multiplex PCR; TCRdb lists only in-frame clones, some missing. V and J calls and clone size come straight from that table; D and trimming were deduced from the DNA. The sample consists of 30,000 to 35,000 clones, 83% of them appearing once. This sample is drawn from a study of blood T cell repertoires in COVID-19. Study-level background: Specimens from acute and convalescent COVID-19 originated in the United States, Italy and Spain. Sample material is recorded as cDNA or gDNA derived from T cells, B-cell-depleted T cells, or PBMCs.

Sequenced: peripheral blood. This receptor was identified in a man in his fifties with acute or convalescent COVID-19.

The CDR3 nucleotides are TGTGCCTGGAGTATCTCGGACAGGGCGGACACTGAAGCTTTCTTT. This gives the protein CAWSISDRADTEAFF. The chain has TRBV30 and TRBJ1-1; 8 bases match TRBD1. This CDR3 contains 15 residues. The trim removed 2 bases at V and 3 bases at J, leaving 8 bases unmatched. The germline CDR1 and CDR2 sequences are GTSNPN and SVGIG (reference sequence).